Following are 13 T cell receptor beta chains from one sample sequenced in a study of beta chain features in type 1 diabetes. Every bit of the isolated RNA underwent reverse transcription, so sequencing read expressed TCRB transcripts. Sequenced by immunoSEQ multiplex PCR; TCRdb stores in-frame clones only, minus some. The table shows fewer than 200,000 clones, with around 13% occurring only once. The sequenced sample was central memory CD4+ T cells from blood. These receptors were obtained from a woman younger than 30 in good health.

This sequence joins TRBV5-4 and TRBJ2-1; no reliable D call. Germline values: CDR1 SGHNT, CDR2 YYREEE (reference sequence). The CDR3 is 15 amino acids. V was trimmed by 10 bases and J by 0 bases, leaving 17 bases between them. CDR3 nucleotide sequence: TGTGCCGGCGCGCGTACTCGGAGCTCCTACAATGAGCAGTTCTTC. Translated, it gives CAGARTRSSYNEQFF.

This rearrangement joins TRBV18 to TRBJ2-7, with 7 bases fitting TRBD1. V lost 2 bases and J lost 5; bases outside the gene matches: 6. CDR1 is KGHSH, CDR2 LQKENI, per germline. This CDR3 region has 14 residues. The CDR3 sequence: CASSPGTVTDEQYF. The CDR3 nucleotides read TGTGCCAGCTCACCAGGGACAGTTACAGACGAGCAGTACTTC. Looking up the rest from reference TRBV18 and TRBJ2-7 gives the full variable domain: NAGVMQNPRHLVRRRGQEARLRCSPMKGHSHVYWYRQLPEEGLKFMVYLQKENIIDESGMPKERFSAEFPKEGPSILRIQQVVRGDSAAYFCASSPGTVTDEQYFGPGTRLTVT.

This clone was detected only a few times. The chain employs TRBV5-6 and TRBJ1-1, with a tentative D call TRBD1 (6 bases). CDR1 and CDR2 (germline): SGHDT, YYEEEE. This CDR3 has 16 amino acids. Trimming took 5 bases from V and 2 from J, leaving 19 bases between them. The CDR3 loop is CASRGQGIGLNTEAFF. The CDR3 DNA follows: TGTGCCAGCAGAGGGCAGGGGATTGGTCTAAACACTGAAGCTTTCTTT.

This sequence joins TRBV2 and TRBJ1-1, with no clear D. V lost 5 bases and J lost 7, with 8 bases in between. CDR1 is SNHLY and CDR2 is FYNNEI in the germline V gene. This CDR3 comprises 11 residues. CDR3 in DNA: TGTGCCAGCAGTTACGACAATGAAGCTTTCTTT. Its protein is CASSYDNEAFF.

The chain couples TRBV18 to TRBJ2-1; 12 bases line up with TRBD1. This CDR3 has 14 residues. Germline trimming cut 3 bases from V and 7 bases from J; bases unmatched to any gene: 1. Per germline, CDR1 KGHSH and CDR2 LQKENI. The CDR3 loop is CASSPGQGANEQFF. CDR3 bases: TGTGCCAGCTCACCGGGACAGGGGGCAAATGAGCAGTTCTTC.

This CDR3 is CASSVGPDRIGETQYF. In DNA, the CDR3 is TGTGCCAGCAGCGTCGGCCCGGACAGAATTGGAGAGACCCAGTACTTC. The chain uses TRBV9 and TRBJ2-5; D might be TRBD1 (6 bases). V was cut by 2 bases and J by 4 bases, with 18 bases left in between. This CDR3 has 16 residues. Germline values: CDR1 SGDLS, CDR2 YYNGEE.

This clone was picked up a small number of times. The chain carries TRBV11-2 and TRBJ2-3, with 8 positions matching TRBD2. This CDR3 has 16 amino acids. CDR1 and CDR2 (germline): SGHAT, FQNNGV. The V and J ends lost 2 bases and 0 bases, in that order; junction bases with no gene match: 4. In nucleotides, the CDR3 is TGTGCCAGCAGCTTACGAGTAGCGGGAAGCACAGATACGCAGTATTTT. This encodes CASSLRVAGSTDTQYF. Variable domain in full (rest from reference TRBV11-2 and TRBJ2-3): EAGVAQSPRYKIIEKRQSVAFWCNPISGHATLYWYQQILGQGPKLLIQFQNNGVVDDSQLPKDRFSAERLKGVDSTLKIQPAKLEDSAVYLCASSLRVAGSTDTQYFGPGTRLTVL.

The chain has TRBV7-2 and TRBJ2-7; 10 bases match TRBD2. J gave up 7 bases and V 4 bases, and 13 bases lay outside the gene matches. The CDR3 is 16 residues long. Germline V lookup: CDR1 SGHTA, CDR2 FQGNSA. Written as DNA, the CDR3 is TGTGCCAGCAGCTCCCCAGGACTAGCGGCCGCCGGAGAGCAGTACTTC. Protein product: CASSSPGLAAAGEQYF.

This clone was observed a few times. The V gene is TRBV29-1, the J gene TRBJ2-3; D gene uncertain. The ends were cut back, 5 bases at V and 3 bases at J, with 9 bases in the middle. There are 12 residues in the CDR3. The germline V gene encodes CDR1 SQVTM and CDR2 ANQGSEA. The CDR3 sequence is CSVFVLTDTQYF. Here the CDR3 DNA reads TGCAGCGTTTTCGTTCTGACAGATACGCAGTATTTT.

This clone was detected only a few times. The gene calls are TRBV28 and TRBJ2-5, with 9 bases fitting TRBD1. V dropped 4 bases and J dropped 5; count of bases not matched to a gene: 8. The CDR3 loop spans 15 amino acids. From germline, CDR1 is MDHEN and CDR2 SYDVKM. The CDR3 is CASSSQGAGEETQYF. In nucleotides, the CDR3 is TGTGCCAGCAGTTCACAGGGGGCGGGCGAGGAGACCCAGTACTTC.

This chain uses TRBV5-6 with TRBJ2-3; D perhaps matches TRBD1 (7 bases). CDR1 is SGHDT and CDR2 is YYEEEE in the germline V gene. This CDR3 region has 16 residues. V was clipped by 3 bases and J by 3 bases, with 17 bases between them. In nucleotides, the CDR3 is TGTGCCAGCAGCTCTGCCAGGGGGAGGTTGACAGATACGCAGTATTTT. Its protein is CASSSARGRLTDTQYF.

This chain uses TRBV9 with TRBJ2-6; D is unresolved. The V and J ends lost 4 bases and 0 bases respectively, with 8 bases between them. Looked up from germline, CDR1 is SGDLS and CDR2 is YYNGEE. This CDR3 comprises 15 residues. DNA for the CDR3: TGTGCCAGCAGCCTATTCCTCTCTGGGGCCAACGTCCTGACTTTC. Translated, it gives CASSLFLSGANVLTF.

The chain links TRBV4-2 to TRBJ1-5; 7 bases are a match to TRBD1. CDR1 LGHNA and CDR2 YNFKEQ come from the germline V gene. There are 16 residues in the CDR3. V was pared by 3 bases and J by 1 base, with 6 bases of the junction left unmatched. The CDR3, as DNA: TGTGCCAGCAGCCACAACAGGGGAATGAGCAATCAGCCCCAGCATTTT. It codes for CASSHNRGMSNQPQHF.